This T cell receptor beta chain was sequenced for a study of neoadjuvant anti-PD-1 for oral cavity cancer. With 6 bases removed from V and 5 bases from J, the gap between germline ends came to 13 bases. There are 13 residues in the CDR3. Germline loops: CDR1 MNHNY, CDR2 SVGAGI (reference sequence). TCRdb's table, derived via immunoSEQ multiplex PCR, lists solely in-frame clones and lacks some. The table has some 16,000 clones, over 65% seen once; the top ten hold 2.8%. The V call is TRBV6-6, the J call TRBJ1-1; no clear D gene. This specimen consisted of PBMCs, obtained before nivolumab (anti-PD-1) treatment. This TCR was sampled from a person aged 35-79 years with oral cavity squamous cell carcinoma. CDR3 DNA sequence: TGTGCCAGCAGCCCGGACGGACTAACTGAAGCTTTCTTT. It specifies CASSPDGLTEAFF.